This T cell receptor (beta chain) was found in a study of blood T cell repertoires in COVID-19. Study at large: T cells, B-cell-depleted T cells, or PBMCs supplied cDNA or gDNA.

From germline, CDR1 is KGHSH and CDR2 LQKENI. Trimming at V came to 2 bases and at J to 4 bases, leaving 0 bases not matched to a gene. The CDR3 is made up of 15 amino acids. The study recruited people aged 18 to 89 years across about 25 US areas. In the authors' methods: Nucleated cell counts were estimated from reference gene primer amplification. Profiled with immunoSEQ multiplex PCR; TCRdb holds only in-frame clones, not every one. The V and J calls and clone size come from that table; D and trimming were worked out from the DNA. The sample contains 200,000 to 250,000 clones, roughly nine tenths of which appear only once.

The chain joins TRBV18 to TRBJ2-1; 12 bases match TRBD2. This clonotype was sampled from a young man who had recovered from COVID-19. Sequencing was performed on PBMCs or T cells enriched from blood (not recorded which). The CDR3 nucleotides are TGTGCCAGCTCACCAGGACTAGCGGGGTACAATGAGCAGTTCTTC. Residues: CASSPGLAGYNEQFF. The whole variable domain, remainder taken from reference TRBV18 and TRBJ2-1, is NAGVMQNPRHLVRRRGQEARLRCSPMKGHSHVYWYRQLPEEGLKFMVYLQKENIIDESGMPKERFSAEFPKEGPSILRIQQVVRGDSAAYFCASSPGLAGYNEQFFGPGTRLTVL.